This T cell receptor beta chain was sequenced in a study of blood T cells in healthy people across ages. Study-level results: Naive T cell percentage strongly correlated with TCR beta diversity. Naive CD4+ cells and diversity were both higher in long-lived donors than in aged donors.

Germline V gives CDR1 DFQATT, CDR2 SNEGSKA (reference sequence). The CDR3 length is 14 residues. J lost 3 bases, V lost 6 bases, and 11 bases had no gene match. About this clonotype: Its target is not known.

Russia was home to the donors, healthy Caucasian individuals aged roughly 6 to 95. With a J-beta primer mix and a sample-barcoded 5' primer, a second PCR ran 7 to 11 cycles. A single record per CDR3 protein comes from TCRdb applying MiXCR to the 5' RACE reads. This sample has approximately 1.5 million distinct CDR3 sequences, with around 40% found just once. The source material was blood. The chain couples TRBV20-1 to TRBJ2-7, with 7 bases matching TRBD2. The source is a woman aged 18-29 years in good health. DNA of the CDR3: TGCAGTGCGGCCCCGCCTAGCGGAATCTACGAGCAGTACTTC. Translating it yields CSAAPPSGIYEQYF.